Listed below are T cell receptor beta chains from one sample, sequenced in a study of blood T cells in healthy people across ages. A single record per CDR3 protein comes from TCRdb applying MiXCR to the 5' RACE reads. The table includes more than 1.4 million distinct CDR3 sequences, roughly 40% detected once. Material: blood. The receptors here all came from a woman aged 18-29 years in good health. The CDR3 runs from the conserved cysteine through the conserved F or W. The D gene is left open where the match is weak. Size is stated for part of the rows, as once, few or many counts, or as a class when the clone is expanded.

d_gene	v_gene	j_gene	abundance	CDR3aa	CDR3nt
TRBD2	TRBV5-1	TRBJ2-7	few	CASSSPSSGIYEQYF	TGCGCCAGCAGCTCTCCCTCTAGCGGGATCTACGAGCAGTACTTC
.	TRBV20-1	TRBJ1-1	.	CSARNSGFTEAFF	TGCAGTGCTAGAAACAGTGGCTTCACTGAAGCTTTCTTT
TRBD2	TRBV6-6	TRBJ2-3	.	CASSYSVGRATDTQYF	TGTGCCAGCAGTTACTCTGTCGGGAGGGCCACGGATACGCAGTATTTT
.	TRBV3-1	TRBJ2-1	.	CASSPRIGEQFF	TGTGCCAGCAGCCCGAGGATCGGTGAGCAGTTCTTC
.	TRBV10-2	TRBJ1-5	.	CASSLQGDNQPQHF	TGCGCCAGCAGTCTCCAGGGCGACAATCAGCCCCAGCATTTT
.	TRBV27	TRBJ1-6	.	CASSLSYNSPPHF	TGTGCCAGCAGTTTATCTTATAATTCACCCCCCCACTTT
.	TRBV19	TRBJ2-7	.	CASSMSGTGFEQYF	TGTGCCAGTAGTATGTCGGGGACGGGGTTCGAGCAGTACTTC
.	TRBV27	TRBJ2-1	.	CASSLLGGVPDNEQFF	TGTGCCAGCAGTTTATTAGGAGGGGTCCCTGACAATGAGCAGTTCTTC
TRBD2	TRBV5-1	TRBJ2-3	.	CASSWGTSGTRTDTQYF	TGCGCCAGCAGCTGGGGGACTAGCGGGACCCGCACAGATACGCAGTATTTT
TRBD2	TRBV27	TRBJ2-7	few	CASSREAGPTYEQYF	TGTGCCAGCAGCCGTGAAGCGGGACCAACCTACGAGCAGTACTTC
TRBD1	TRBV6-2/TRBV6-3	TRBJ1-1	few	CASSPPPTGAEAFF	TGTGCCAGCAGTCCCCCCCCGACAGGGGCTGAAGCTTTCTTT
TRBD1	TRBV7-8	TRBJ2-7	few	CASRPEWGQSTYEQYF	TGTGCCAGCAGACCTGAATGGGGACAGTCAACCTACGAGCAGTACTTC
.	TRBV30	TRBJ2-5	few	CAWSGGYQETQYF	TGTGCCTGGAGTGGGGGTTACCAAGAGACCCAGTACTTC
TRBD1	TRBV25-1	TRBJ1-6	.	CASRTMGQGWNSPLHF	TGTGCCAGCAGGACCATGGGACAGGGCTGGAATTCACCCCTCCACTTT
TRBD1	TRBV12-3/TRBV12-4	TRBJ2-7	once	CASSCRDRGPCEQYF	TGTGCCAGCAGTTGTAGGGACAGGGGTCCCTGCGAGCAGTACTTC
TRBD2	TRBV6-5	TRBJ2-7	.	CASGYYAGEYEQYF	TGTGCCAGCGGTTACTACGCGGGAGAGTACGAGCAGTACTTC
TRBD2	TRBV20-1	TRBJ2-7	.	CSAYSGNEQYF	TGCAGTGCTTATAGCGGGAACGAGCAGTACTTC
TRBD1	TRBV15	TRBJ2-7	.	CATSRDDRASNEQYF	TGTGCCACCAGCAGAGACGACAGGGCCTCTAACGAGCAGTACTTC
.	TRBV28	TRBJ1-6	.	CASSTPDGDNSPLHF	TGTGCCAGCAGCACCCCTGACGGAGATAATTCACCCCTCCACTTT
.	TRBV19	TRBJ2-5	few	CASRQQGSGETQYF	TGTGCCAGTAGGCAGCAGGGGAGTGGGGAGACCCAGTACTTC
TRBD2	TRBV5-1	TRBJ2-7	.	CASSLGTSGNRQYF	TGCGCCAGCAGCCTCGGGACTAGCGGGAATAGGCAGTACTTC
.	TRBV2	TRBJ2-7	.	CASSEDGGWLARSYNEQYF	TGTGCCAGCAGTGAAGATGGGGGGTGGCTAGCGCGCTCCTACAATGAGCAGTACTTC
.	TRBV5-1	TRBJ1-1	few	CASNKDTMNTEAFF	TGCGCCAGCAACAAAGACACTATGAACACTGAAGCTTTCTTT
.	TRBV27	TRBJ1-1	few	CASNEEAFF	TGTGCCAGCAATGAGGAAGCTTTCTTT
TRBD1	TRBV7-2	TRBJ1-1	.	CASSLALSGTGGEAFF	TGTGCCAGCAGCTTAGCGCTTTCCGGGACAGGAGGTGAAGCTTTCTTT
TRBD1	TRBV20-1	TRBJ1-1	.	CSTRGQGDTEAFF	TGCAGTACCAGAGGACAGGGAGACACTGAAGCTTTCTTT
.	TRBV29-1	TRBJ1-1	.	CSVEVGVIEAFF	TGCAGCGTTGAAGTAGGGGTTATCGAAGCTTTCTTT
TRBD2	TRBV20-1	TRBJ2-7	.	CSAKPPGLGSHEQYF	TGCAGTGCTAAACCACCGGGACTAGGGTCCCACGAGCAGTACTTC
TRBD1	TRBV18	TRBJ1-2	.	CASSPGLIQGQGRNGYTF	TGTGCCAGCTCACCAGGTTTGATCCAGGGACAGGGGAGAAATGGCTACACCTTC
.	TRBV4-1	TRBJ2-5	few	CASSQGRWPPRVETQYF	TGCGCCAGCAGCCAAGGGCGGTGGCCTCCGAGAGTAGAGACCCAGTACTTC
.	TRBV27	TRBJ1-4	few	CASSSRRTNEKLFF	TGTGCCAGCAGTTCCCGACGAACTAATGAAAAACTGTTTTTT
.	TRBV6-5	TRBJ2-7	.	CASSLPGLHNEQYF	TGTGCCAGCAGCCTTCCGGGACTCCACAATGAGCAGTACTTC
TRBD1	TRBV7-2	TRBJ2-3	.	CASSSSSVGQGVPDTQYF	TGTGCCAGCAGCTCCTCATCGGTTGGACAGGGTGTTCCAGATACGCAGTATTTT
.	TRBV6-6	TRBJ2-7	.	CASMGRHSYEQYF	TGTGCCAGCATGGGGAGGCACTCCTACGAGCAGTACTTC
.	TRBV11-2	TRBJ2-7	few	CASSPKGPGSYEQYF	TGTGCCAGCAGCCCAAAAGGCCCGGGATCCTACGAGCAGTACTTC
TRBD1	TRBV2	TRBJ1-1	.	CASRAGGALTEAFF	TGTGCCAGCAGGGCAGGGGGCGCGTTGACTGAAGCTTTCTTT
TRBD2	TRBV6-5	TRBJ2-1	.	CVSSYPNQIAGAGFGLFF	TGTGTCAGCAGTTACCCGAACCAAATAGCGGGAGCGGGATTTGGGCTGTTCTTC
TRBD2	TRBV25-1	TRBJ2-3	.	CASSEWPSGTTKNTQYF	TGTGCCAGCAGTGAGTGGCCTAGCGGGACGACGAAAAATACGCAGTATTTT
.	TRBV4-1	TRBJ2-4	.	CASSQGIRSPLKNIQYF	TGCGCCAGCAGCCAAGGAATCAGGAGCCCCCTTAAAAACATTCAGTACTTC